This record concerns one T cell receptor (beta chain) sequence. This entry belongs to a study of blood T cell repertoires in COVID-19. Study details: From the United States, Italy and Spain came samples of acute and convalescent COVID-19. T cells, B-cell-depleted T cells, or PBMCs provided the cDNA or gDNA that served as material.

The CDR3 is 11 residues long. V dropped 6 bases and J dropped 7 bases, with 4 bases sitting between them. Germline V gene lookup returns CDR1 MNHNY and CDR2 SVGAGI (reference sequence). Authors' processing steps: Reference gene primers were amplified, and this amplification served to estimate nucleated cell counts. The table came from immunoSEQ multiplex PCR; TCRdb's copy has only in-frame clones and leaves some out. The D gene and trimming were derived from the DNA, and the V and J assignments and clone size from that table. The sample includes approximately 190,000 clones, around four fifths seen only once; the top ten take around 21%.

The sequenced sample was peripheral blood. This sequence joins TRBV6-6 and TRBJ1-6, with unresolved D. The sequence was collected from a human donor in a cohort sampled during active COVID-19. CDR3 in DNA: TGTGCCAGCAGCTCGAATTCACCCCTCCACTTT. Translating gives CASSSNSPLHF.